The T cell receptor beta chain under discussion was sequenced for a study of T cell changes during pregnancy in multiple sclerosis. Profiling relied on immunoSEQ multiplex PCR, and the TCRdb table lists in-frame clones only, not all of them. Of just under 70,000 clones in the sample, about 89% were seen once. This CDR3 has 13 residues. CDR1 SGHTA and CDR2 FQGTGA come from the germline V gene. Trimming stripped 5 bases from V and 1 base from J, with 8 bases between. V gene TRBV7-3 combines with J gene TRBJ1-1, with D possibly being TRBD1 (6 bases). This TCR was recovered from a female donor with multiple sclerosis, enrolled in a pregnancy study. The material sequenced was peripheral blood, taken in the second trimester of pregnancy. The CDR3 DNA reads TGTGCCAGCAGCCCACAGGGGAACACTGAAGCTTTCTTT. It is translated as CASSPQGNTEAFF.